This T cell receptor beta chain is from a study of blood T cells in healthy people across ages (dated by TCRdb to between 2014 and 2016). Concerning the study at large: In model experiments, roughly one uniquely barcoded TCR beta cDNA molecule per two T cells was captured by template switching. The study measured age-related changes in TCR beta repertoire diversity using deep sequencing normalized with unique cDNA molecular identifiers. The donors were split into four age groups: young (average about 16 years), middle-aged (roughly 42), aged (62) and long-lived (approximately 80). Using the same blood draw, the study looked at two additional independent replicas of 1 million unique cDNA reads for two donors, one aged 18 to 30 and the other aged 80 or older. To avoid experimental bias, donors of different ages were randomly spread across the sequencing lanes.

Results and caveats for the whole study, not just this receptor: Bulk unsorted PBMC profiling prevented conclusive comparison of naive and antigen-experienced compartments. Observed TCR beta diversity per million T cells fell roughly linearly with age, and a significant reduction was already apparent by age roughly 41. The CMV infection status of donors was not known, potentially confounding age-related changes in expanded clonotypes. Compared with the aged group, more naive CD4+ T cells, fewer expanded clones and increased TCR diversity were shown by the long-lived group, suggesting age selection. Estimates of total diversity based on one million sequenced T cells were regarded as lower bounds and as underestimates. A strong correlation was found between observed TCR beta diversity and the percentage of naive T cells measured by flow cytometry.

Libraries were made using 5' RACE. Sequencing was carried out with an Illumina HiSeq 2500. The second PCR ran for roughly 6 to 11 cycles and used a J-beta primer mix along with a sample-barcoded 5' primer. A template-switch 5' adaptor carrying 12 random nucleotides introduced a unique molecular identifier onto each TCR beta cDNA molecule. Each sample yielded at least 3 million CDR3-containing paired-end reads. The Mint cDNA synthesis kit, primed by a TRBC-specific oligonucleotide, was used to synthesize first-strand cDNA from all RNA. Following uracil-DNA glycosylase treatment, a first 18-cycle PCR with universal primers M1SS and BC2_uni_R was performed on all cDNA. Concerning the study's data processing: Normalization of each sample was performed by random selection of 1 million high-quality reads, each carrying a distinct molecular identifier. Reads with shared molecular identifiers were discarded instead of being binned into consensus sequences. MiTCR, run with a Q25 quality threshold and the strictest error-elimination algorithm, handled CDR3 identification, clonotype clustering and error correction. Lower-bound total TCR beta diversity was estimated with a nonparametric unseen species model using Euler transformation. TCRdb reprocessing: public reads trimmed at Q25 with fastp, clones called with MiXCR, in-frame beta chains kept. Every CDR3 protein is listed once, alongside the most common genes and DNA of its rows. The V and J calls were not made by the authors but by TCRdb's processing. Within this sample are about 640,000 distinct CDR3 sequences, with roughly three fifths of them counted one time only. The ten largest account for 30% to 40% of the sample.

The donors were around 39 Caucasian individuals from Russia, aged roughly 6 to 100 years, who were systemically healthy. Around 10 milliliters of peripheral blood were collected from each donor into EDTA-treated Vacutainer tubes. PBMCs were isolated by Ficoll-Paque density-gradient centrifugation, with at least 7 million obtained per sample. Total RNA, at least 5 micrograms per sample, was extracted from PBMCs with Trizol reagent. For every donor, flow cytometry on a PBMC aliquot measured the percentage of naive CD45RAhigh/CD27high T cells. To note about this clonotype: Its antigen is unknown. Base qualities are not at hand, and no much larger clone is one base apart.

The V end loses 4 bases and the J end loses 4 bases, and a stretch of 10 bases separates them. Based on the germline V gene, the CDR1 and CDR2 sequences are SGHTA and FQGNSA. The CDR3 goes from the cysteine to the phenylalanine over 13 residues. CDR3 DNA is the only sequence kept; it has 39 bases, read in frame from the first base. Material for sequencing was blood. The source of this sequence is a man in his fifties or sixties in good health. The chain is encoded by TRBV7-2 joined to TRBJ2-5; 5 matching bases give a weak D call of TRBD2. The nucleotides are TGTGCCAGCAGCTCCTACGGGGTAGAGACCCAGTACTTC. It specifies CASSSYGVETQYF.